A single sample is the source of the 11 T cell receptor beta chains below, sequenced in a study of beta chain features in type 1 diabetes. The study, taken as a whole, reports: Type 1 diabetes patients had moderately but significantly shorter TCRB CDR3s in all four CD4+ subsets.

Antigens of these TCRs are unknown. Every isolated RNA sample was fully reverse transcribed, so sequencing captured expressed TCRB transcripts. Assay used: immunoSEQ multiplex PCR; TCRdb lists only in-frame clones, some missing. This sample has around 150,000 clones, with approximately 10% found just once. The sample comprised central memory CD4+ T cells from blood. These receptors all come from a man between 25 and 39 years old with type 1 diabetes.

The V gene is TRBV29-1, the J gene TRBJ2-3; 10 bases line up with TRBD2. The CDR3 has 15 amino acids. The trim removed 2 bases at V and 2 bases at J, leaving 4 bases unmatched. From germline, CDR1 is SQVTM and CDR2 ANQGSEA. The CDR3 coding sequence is TGCAGCGTTGAATTAGCGGGAGGATCCACAGATACGCAGTATTTT. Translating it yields CSVELAGGSTDTQYF.

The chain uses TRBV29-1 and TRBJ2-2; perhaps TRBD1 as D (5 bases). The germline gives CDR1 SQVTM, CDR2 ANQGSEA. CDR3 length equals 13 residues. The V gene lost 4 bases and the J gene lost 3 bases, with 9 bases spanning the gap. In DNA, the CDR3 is TGCAGCGTTGGTCGACAGTACACCGGGGAGCTGTTTTTT. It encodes CSVGRQYTGELFF.

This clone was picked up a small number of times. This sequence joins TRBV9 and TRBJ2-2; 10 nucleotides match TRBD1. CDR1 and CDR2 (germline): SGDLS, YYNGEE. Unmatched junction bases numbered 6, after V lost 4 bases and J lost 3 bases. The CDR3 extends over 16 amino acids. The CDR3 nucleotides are TGTGCCAGCAGCACGGGACAGGGGATGTACACCGGGGAGCTGTTTTTT. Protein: CASSTGQGMYTGELFF.

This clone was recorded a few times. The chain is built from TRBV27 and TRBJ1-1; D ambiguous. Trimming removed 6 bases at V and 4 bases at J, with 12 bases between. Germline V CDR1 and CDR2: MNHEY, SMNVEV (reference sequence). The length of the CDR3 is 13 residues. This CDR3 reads CASSPARSTEAFF. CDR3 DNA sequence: TGTGCCAGCAGCCCTGCGAGGAGCACTGAAGCTTTCTTT.

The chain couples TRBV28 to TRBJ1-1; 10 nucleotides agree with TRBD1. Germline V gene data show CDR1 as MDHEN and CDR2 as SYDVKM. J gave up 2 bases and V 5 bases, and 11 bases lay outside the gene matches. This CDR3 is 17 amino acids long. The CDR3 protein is CASSHPRQGAGNTEAFF. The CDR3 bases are TGTGCCAGCAGTCATCCCCGACAGGGGGCGGGTAACACTGAAGCTTTCTTT.

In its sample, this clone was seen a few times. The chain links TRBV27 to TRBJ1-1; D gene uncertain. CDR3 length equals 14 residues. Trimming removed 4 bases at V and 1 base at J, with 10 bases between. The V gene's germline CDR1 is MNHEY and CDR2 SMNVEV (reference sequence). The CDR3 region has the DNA TGTGCCAGCAGTTCCGGGAATTCGAACACTGAAGCTTTCTTT. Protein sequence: CASSSGNSNTEAFF.

The DNA for the CDR3 is TGTGCCAGCAGCTTGGCAGGGAAAGATACGCAGTATTTT. It codes for CASSLAGKDTQYF. The chain is built from TRBV5-6 and TRBJ2-3, with D possibly being TRBD1 (5 bases). Trimming pared 0 bases from V and 5 bases from J, leaving 7 bases between. Per germline, CDR1 SGHDT and CDR2 YYEEEE. The CDR3 covers 13 residues.

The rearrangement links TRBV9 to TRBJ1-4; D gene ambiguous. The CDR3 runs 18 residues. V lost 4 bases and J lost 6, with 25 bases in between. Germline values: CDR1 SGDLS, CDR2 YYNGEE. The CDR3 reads CASSPDTLFVASDEKLFF. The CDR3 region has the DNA TGTGCCAGCAGCCCAGACACCCTATTCGTCGCGTCAGATGAAAAACTGTTTTTT.

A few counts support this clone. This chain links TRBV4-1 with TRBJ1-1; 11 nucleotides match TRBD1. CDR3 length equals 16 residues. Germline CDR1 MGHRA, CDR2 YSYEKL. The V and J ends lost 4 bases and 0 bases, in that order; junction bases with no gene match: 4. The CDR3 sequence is CASSRGQGALNTEAFF. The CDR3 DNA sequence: TGCGCCAGCAGCCGCGGACAGGGGGCTTTGAACACTGAAGCTTTCTTT.

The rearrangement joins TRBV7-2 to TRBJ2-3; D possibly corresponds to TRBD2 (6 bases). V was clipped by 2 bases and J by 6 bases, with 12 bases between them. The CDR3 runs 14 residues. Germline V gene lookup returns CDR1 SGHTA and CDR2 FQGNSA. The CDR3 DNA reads TGTGCCAGCAGCTTAACAATTAGCGGTGATACGCAGTATTTT. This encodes CASSLTISGDTQYF.

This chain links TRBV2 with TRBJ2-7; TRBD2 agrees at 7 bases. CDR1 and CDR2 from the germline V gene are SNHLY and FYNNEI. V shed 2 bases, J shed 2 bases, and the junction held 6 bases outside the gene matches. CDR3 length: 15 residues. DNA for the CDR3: TGTGCCAGCAGTGAATGGCCTAGCGGAACCTACGAGCAGTACTTC. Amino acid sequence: CASSEWPSGTYEQYF.